This T cell receptor beta chain emerged from a study of T cells in Graves' hyperthyroidism and ophthalmopathy. Looking at the study overall: Peripheral blood was drawn at first diagnosis, prior to all treatment. General observations from the study: The model foresaw ophthalmopathy a median approximately 6.1 months prior to onset.

This clonotype was observed many times. The antigen is unknown. Regions amplified from RNA transcripts were the TCR beta CDR3 regions. HTBI primers were employed in a first-round RT-PCR of the TCR CDR3. TCRdb analysed the multiplex PCR reads with MiXCR anew, one entry per CDR3 protein. The sample includes fewer than 350,000 distinct CDR3 sequences, 15% to 20% of them seen just once. This CDR3 has 15 residues. The germline gives CDR1 LNHDA, CDR2 SQIVND (reference sequence). V lost 3 bases and J lost 6, with 17 bases in between. V is TRBV19 and J is TRBJ1-2; D perhaps matches TRBD1 (5 bases). The clonotype comes from a woman aged 40 to 55 with Graves' ophthalmopathy. Sample: blood. The CDR3: CASSIPVELRDGYTF. The CDR3 bases are TGTGCCAGTAGTATCCCCGTGGAACTCAGGGATGGCTACACCTTC.